The sequence of this T cell receptor (beta chain) was determined in a study of OX40 agonist ivuxolimab in advanced cancers. Across the study: Dose-escalation patients suffered from hepatocellular carcinoma, melanoma, renal cell or head and neck cancer.

Produced via immunoSEQ multiplex PCR; TCRdb's table is partial and in-frame only. The data show about 69,000 clones, about 80% seen once. CDR3 size: 15 residues. Germline CDR1 is MGHRA and CDR2 is YSYEKL. V trimming: 3 bases; J trimming: 3 bases; junction bases outside the gene matches: 3. The TCR sequence derives from an adult with an advanced solid tumor such as melanoma, head and neck, liver or kidney cancer. The material sequenced was CD4+ or CD8+ T cells sorted from blood, taken in a trial of the OX40 agonist ivuxolimab. This chain links TRBV4-1 with TRBJ2-1; the match to TRBD2 covers 9 bases. CDR3 sequence: CASSQGLANYNEQFF. CDR3 DNA sequence: TGCGCCAGCAGCCAGGGACTAGCTAACTACAATGAGCAGTTCTTC.